This T cell receptor beta chain was sequenced during a study of shared clonotypes between healthy human individuals. The V gene's germline CDR1 is GTSNPN and CDR2 SVGIG (reference sequence). This CDR3 has 14 residues. V lost 3 bases, J lost 3 bases, and 14 bases lay in between. TCRdb's copy holds only in-frame clones and misses some; the assay was immunoSEQ multiplex PCR. In the table there are 1.5 million to 1.9 million clones, approximately 98% of which are singletons. The J gene is TRBJ1-2, the V gene TRBV30, with D unresolved. The sequenced material came from naive CD4+ T cells sorted from blood. Subset specified: CD45RA+ positively selected. This clonotype originated in a man aged 30 to 39 in good health. The CDR3, as DNA: TGTGCCTGGAGCCGGACGGATCCCCACTATGGCTACACCTTC. The encoded protein is CAWSRTDPHYGYTF.